The present T cell receptor beta chain was sequenced within a study of shared clonotypes between healthy human individuals. Study-wide results and limits: Generally, estimated richness proved larger in naive subsets than it did in memory subsets.

The naive CD8 subset, CD45RO-negative cells positively selected for CCR7, excluded terminally differentiated effector memory CD45RA+ cells. This CDR3 spans 18 amino acids. V gave up 1 base and J gave up 8 bases; unmatched junction bases: 11. Germline V lookup: CDR1 MDHEN, CDR2 SYDVKM. As processed by the authors: Junction-only immunoSEQ sequences carried no quality scores, so filtering differed. Only in-frame clones appear in the TCRdb table, and some are missing; sequencing was by immunoSEQ multiplex PCR. The DNA was the basis for D and trimming; V, J and clone size are from that table. The sample includes about 2.1 million clones, roughly 93% of them seen just once. Remarks on this clone: The antigen remains undetermined.

The TCR originated in a man between 18 and 35 years old in good health. Some clones in this sample may be carry-over from other donors' samples. The chain is built from TRBV28 and TRBJ2-1; 13 nucleotides align to TRBD2. The sample comprised naive CD8+ T cells from PBMCs. The CDR3 sequence is CASSLYPLTSGRGDEQFF. CDR3 DNA sequence: TGTGCCAGCAGTTTATACCCCCTTACTAGCGGGAGGGGAGATGAGCAGTTCTTC.